Listed below are T cell receptor beta chains from one sample, sequenced in a study of OX40 agonist ivuxolimab in advanced cancers. Some clones are missing from TCRdb's copy, which holds only in-frame ones; the method was immunoSEQ multiplex PCR. The data hold roughly 12,000 clones, with about 86% observed a single time. This specimen was CD4+ or CD8+ T cells sorted from blood, taken in a trial of the OX40 agonist ivuxolimab. These receptors originate from an adult with an advanced solid tumor such as melanoma, head and neck, liver or kidney cancer. Both conserved end residues are part of each CDR3. Each record gives: clone size, D gene, J gene, V gene, CDR3 DNA, CDR3 protein. The D gene is left open where the match is weak. Size values are once, few and many counts, or a class for expanded clones, and some rows have none.

>.|TRBD2|TRBJ2-5|TRBV5-4
TGTGCCAGCAGCTTTGGACTAGCGGCGGAGACCCAGTACTTC
CASSFGLAAETQYF
>.|TRBD2|TRBJ2-3|TRBV7-3
TGTGCCAGCAGCTTAACGGTTAGCGGGACTTACACAGATACGCAGTATTTT
CASSLTVSGTYTDTQYF
>once|.|TRBJ1-1|TRBV9
TGTGCCAGCAGCGTAGGGGGGCGAGGCACTGAAGCTTTCTTT
CASSVGGRGTEAFF
>.|.|TRBJ2-1|TRBV6-1
TGTGCCAGCAGAGATGCCCGCTCCTACAATGAGCAGTTCTTC
CASRDARSYNEQFF
>.|TRBD1|TRBJ1-4|TRBV2
TGTGCCAGCAGGACTTCGGGACAGGGGGTGCTTTGGGAAAAACTGTTTTTT
CASRTSGQGVLWEKLFF
>.|.|TRBJ2-7|TRBV15
TGTGCCACCAGCAGAGGATTGGGGGTCAGCTCCTACGAGCAGTACTTC
CATSRGLGVSSYEQYF
>.|.|TRBJ1-5|TRBV19
TGTGCCAGTAGTATATGGCCAGGTCAGCCCCAGCATTTT
CASSIWPGQPQHF
>.|.|TRBJ2-1|TRBV5-4
TGTGCCAGCAGCGGGACCGACCCCTACAATGAGCAGTTCTTC
CASSGTDPYNEQFF
>.|.|TRBJ2-4|TRBV10-3
TGTGCCATCGGGGCAGGGGGGGCCAAAAACATTCAGTACTTC
CAIGAGGAKNIQYF
>.|.|TRBJ1-2|TRBV9
TGTGCCAGCAGCGCACCAACCGGTTATGGCTACACCTTC
CASSAPTGYGYTF
>.|.|TRBJ2-3|TRBV9
TGTGCCAGCAGCCCACGGAGTAGTAAGGATACGCAGTATTTT
CASSPRSSKDTQYF
>few|.|TRBJ2-7|TRBV30
TGTGCCTGGAGTGTACTCGGGGTCGGCGAGCAGTACTTC
CAWSVLGVGEQYF
>.|.|TRBJ2-7|TRBV9
TGTGCCAGCAGCGTAGAGGCCTCTCCTAGCGCCACCTACGAGCAGTACTTC
CASSVEASPSATYEQYF
>.|TRBD2|TRBJ2-1|TRBV12-5
TGTGCTAGTGCCAATCCTACTAGCGGGAGTTACAATGAGCAGTTCTTC
CASANPTSGSYNEQFF
>.|.|TRBJ1-1|TRBV11-2
TGTGCCAGCAGCTTAGAAGTGGGGATTCACACTGAAGCTTTCTTT
CASSLEVGIHTEAFF
>once|.|TRBJ2-7|TRBV11-2
TGTGCCAGCAGCTTAGATGTGGGGCCCTACGAGCAGTACTTC
CASSLDVGPYEQYF
>.|.|TRBJ2-2|TRBV28
TGTGCCAGCAGTTTTGGGACCGGGGAGCTGTTTTTT
CASSFGTGELFF
>.|TRBD2|TRBJ2-3|TRBV7-8
TGTGCCAGCAGCTTTCCGACTAGCGGGAGGGAGGGTACGCAGTATTTT
CASSFPTSGREGTQYF
>.|.|TRBJ2-3|TRBV7-9
TGTGCCAGCAGCTTCGGGGGCGATACGCAGTATTTT
CASSFGGDTQYF
>.|.|TRBJ2-1|TRBV28
TGTGCCAGCAGTTTCTATTCCATCGAGCAGTTCTTC
CASSFYSIEQFF
>few|TRBD2|TRBJ2-1|TRBV7-3
TGTGCCAGCAGTGACCAGCGGGGGTACAATGAGCAGTTCTTC
CASSDQRGYNEQFF
>few|.|TRBJ2-3|TRBV7-2
TGTGCCAGCAGCTTGGAGTCCTCCACAGATACGCAGTATTTT
CASSLESSTDTQYF
>.|.|TRBJ1-3|TRBV28
TGTGCCAGCAGTTATAGGGGACAACACTCTGGAAACACCATATATTTT
CASSYRGQHSGNTIYF
>.|TRBD2|TRBJ2-5|TRBV6-1
TGTGCCAGCGGGACTAGCGGGAGTCAGACCCAGTACTTC
CASGTSGSQTQYF
>.|TRBD2|TRBJ2-7|TRBV14
TGTGCCAGCAGCCAAACGGGAGGTGGTGACGAGCAGTACTTC
CASSQTGGGDEQYF
>once|.|TRBJ2-5|TRBV28
TGTGCCAGCAGTTTAGTTAGGGTACGGGAGACCCAGTACTTC
CASSLVRVRETQYF
>few|.|TRBJ2-7|TRBV2
TGTGCCAGCAGTGTCGTTGGGGCCGCCTACGAGCAGTACTTC
CASSVVGAAYEQYF
>.|TRBD2|TRBJ2-1|TRBV9
TGTGCCAGCAGCAGGGGACTAGCGGGAGGGAATGAGCAGTTCTTC
CASSRGLAGGNEQFF
>.|TRBD1|TRBJ2-6|TRBV6-6
TGTGCCAGCAGCCGGACAGGGGAAGGGGCCAACGTCCTGACTTTC
CASSRTGEGANVLTF
>.|.|TRBJ2-7|TRBV5-1
TGCGCCAGCAGCTTGACTAGCCTGTTTTACGAGCAGTACTTC
CASSLTSLFYEQYF
>few|TRBD2|TRBJ2-1|TRBV9
TGTGCCAGCAGTGACCAGCGGGGGTACAATGAGCAGTTCTTC
CASSDQRGYNEQFF
>.|.|TRBJ2-1|TRBV21-1
TGTGCCAGCAGCAGGGGGACAGGGCTGAATGAGCAGCTCTTC
CASSRGTGLNEQLF
>.|.|TRBJ2-5|TRBV28
TGTGCCAGCAGTCCCCCTCTCGGGAGAGAGACCCAGTACTTC
CASSPPLGRETQYF
>.|.|TRBJ1-5|TRBV27
TGTGCCAGCAGTTTATCGGCGGGGGGACAGCCCCAGCATTTT
CASSLSAGGQPQHF
>.|.|TRBJ2-7|TRBV7-8
TGTGCCACCACTTCAGGTCAGTCCTACGAGCAGTACTTC
CATTSGQSYEQYF
>.|.|TRBJ2-3|TRBV7-2
TGTGCCAGCAGCTTATACCCTAGCTATACGCAGTATTTT
CASSLYPSYTQYF
>.|.|TRBJ2-1|TRBV7-9
TGTGCCAGCAGCTCCGGACTATTTGGTGAGCAGTTCTTC
CASSSGLFGEQFF
>.|TRBD2|TRBJ2-2|TRBV9
TGTGCCAGCAGCGGAGGACTAGCGGGAGCTGGCGGGGAGCTGTTTTTT
CASSGGLAGAGGELFF
>.|TRBD2|TRBJ2-1|TRBV9
TGTGCCAGCAGCTTGGGACTAGCGGGAGAGCAGTTCTTC
CASSLGLAGEQFF
>.|TRBD1|TRBJ1-3|TRBV13
TGTGCCAGCAGCTCCGAACAGGGGATCGGCAATGGAAACACCATATATTTT
CASSSEQGIGNGNTIYF
>.|TRBD2|TRBJ2-7|TRBV9
TGTGCCAGCAGCTTTGGGACTAGCGTCGCCTACGAGCAGTACTTC
CASSFGTSVAYEQYF
>few|.|TRBJ2-3|TRBV11-2
TGTGCCAGCAGCTTAGACTCCGGGTTCGGCACAGATACGCAGTATTTT
CASSLDSGFGTDTQYF
>few|.|TRBJ1-4|TRBV4-1
TGCGCCAGCAGCCAATCAGGTGAAAAACTGTTTTTT
CASSQSGEKLFF